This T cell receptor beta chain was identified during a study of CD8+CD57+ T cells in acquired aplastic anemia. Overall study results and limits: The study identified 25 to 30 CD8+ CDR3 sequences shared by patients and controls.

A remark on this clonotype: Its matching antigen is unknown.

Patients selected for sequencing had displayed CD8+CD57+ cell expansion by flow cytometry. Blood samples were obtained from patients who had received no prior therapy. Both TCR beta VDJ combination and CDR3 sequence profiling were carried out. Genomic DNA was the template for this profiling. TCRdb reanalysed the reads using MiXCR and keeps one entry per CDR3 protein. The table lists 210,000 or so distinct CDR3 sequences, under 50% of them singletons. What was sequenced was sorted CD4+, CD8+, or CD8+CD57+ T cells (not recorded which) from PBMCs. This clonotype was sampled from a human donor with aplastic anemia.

The CDR3, as DNA: TGCAGTCCGGAGGTAGATACGCAGTATTTT. Translating gives CSPEVDTQYF. This chain uses TRBV20-1 with TRBJ2-3; a possible D gene is TRBD2 (5 bases). The CDR3 is made up of 10 amino acids. Germline V gene data show CDR1 as DFQATT and CDR2 as SNEGSKA (reference sequence). The V end lost 8 bases, the J end lost 5 bases, and 8 bases lay between the germline ends.